The rows below give T cell receptor beta chains drawn from one sample of a study of blood T cell repertoires in COVID-19. TCRdb's table, derived via immunoSEQ multiplex PCR, lists solely in-frame clones and lacks some. The table includes 200,000 to 250,000 clones, around 88% detected once. Sequencing input: PBMCs or T cells enriched from blood (not recorded which). These receptor sequences come from a woman in her forties or fifties with acute COVID-19. Each CDR3 is given with its conserved first and last residue. D genes are given only for firm matches. Only part of the rows carry a size: once, few, many, or a class if the clone is expanded.

-,TRBV4-2,TRBD2,TRBJ2-7,CASSPREGGYEQYF,TGTGCCAGCAGCCCCCGGGAGGGAGGTTACGAGCAGTACTTC
-,TRBV5-1,-,TRBJ1-1,CASSFGRENTEAFF,TGCGCCAGCAGCTTCGGACGGGAGAACACTGAAGCTTTCTTT
-,TRBV12-3/TRBV12-4,-,TRBJ2-7,CASSFRDIQQYF,TGTGCCAGCAGTTTCCGGGACATACAGCAGTACTTC
-,TRBV7-6,TRBD2,TRBJ2-7,CASSSGVAGVGGDEQYF,TGTGCCAGCAGCTCAGGGGTAGCGGGAGTGGGAGGGGACGAGCAGTACTTC
-,TRBV21-1,-,TRBJ1-1,CASSKSGQSMNTEAFF,TGTGCCAGCAGCAAATCGGGACAGAGCATGAACACTGAAGCTTTCTTT
-,TRBV6-5,-,TRBJ1-3,CASSTTGLSGNTIYF,TGTGCCAGCAGTACGACAGGCCTCTCTGGAAACACCATATATTTT
-,TRBV24-1,-,TRBJ2-3,CATSDPGGTDTQYF,TGTGCCACCAGTGATCCCGGCGGAACAGATACGCAGTATTTT
-,TRBV3-1/TRBV3-2,-,TRBJ2-1,CASSHPVHNEQFF,TGTGCCAGCAGCCACCCAGTTCACAATGAGCAGTTCTTC
once,TRBV19,-,TRBJ2-1,CASSAGSSYNEQFF,TGTGCCAGTAGTGCTGGGAGCTCCTACAATGAGCAGTTCTTC
-,TRBV18,-,TRBJ2-7,CASSPPRPGTYEQYF,TGTGCCAGCTCACCCCCACGTCCAGGGACTTACGAGCAGTACTTC
-,TRBV7-3,TRBD2,TRBJ2-2,CASSPGTSGGELFF,TGTGCCAGCAGCCCCGGGACTAGCGGCGGGGAGCTGTTTTTT
-,TRBV19,TRBD1,TRBJ2-2,CASSTFRQGGTGELFF,TGTGCCAGTAGTACTTTCCGACAGGGGGGAACCGGGGAGCTGTTTTTT
few,TRBV5-1,-,TRBJ2-1,CASSSGQYNEQFF,TGCGCCAGCAGCTCCGGACAGTACAATGAGCAGTTCTTC
-,TRBV5-6,-,TRBJ2-7,CASSKHSYEQYF,TGTGCCAGCAGCAAGCACTCCTACGAGCAGTACTTC
-,TRBV6-8,-,TRBJ1-6,CASSLLGVSPLHF,TGTGCCAGCAGTTTACTCGGGGTTTCACCCCTCCACTTT
-,TRBV29-1,TRBD1,TRBJ1-2,CSVWTGDGYTF,TGCAGCGTCTGGACAGGAGATGGCTACACCTTC
-,TRBV27,-,TRBJ1-1,CASSSQGGRTEAFF,TGTGCCAGCAGTTCGCAGGGAGGGAGGACTGAAGCTTTCTTT
-,TRBV9,TRBD1,TRBJ1-2,CASSADWTGFIYGYTF,TGTGCCAGCAGCGCGGACTGGACAGGGTTTATCTATGGCTACACCTTC
-,TRBV28,TRBD2,TRBJ2-2,CASSPSSGSARSTGELFF,TGTGCCAGCAGCCCATCTAGCGGGAGCGCTCGAAGCACCGGGGAGCTGTTTTTT
-,TRBV5-1,TRBD2,TRBJ2-1,CASSILAAPYNEQFF,TGCGCCAGCAGCATACTAGCGGCGCCCTACAATGAGCAGTTCTTC
once,TRBV6-2/TRBV6-3,TRBD2,TRBJ2-7,CASSYSAGGSDEQYF,TGTGCCAGCAGTTACTCAGCGGGAGGGTCCGACGAGCAGTACTTC
-,TRBV2,-,TRBJ1-2,CASSEAAGGYTF,TGTGCCAGCAGTGAAGCGGCGGGGGGCTACACCTTC
-,TRBV27,TRBD1,TRBJ1-6,CASSLQGAGSPLHF,TGTGCCAGCAGTCTACAGGGGGCCGGTTCACCCCTCCACTTT
-,TRBV6-5,-,TRBJ1-2,CASTMRGYGYTF,TGTGCCAGCACGATGAGAGGCTATGGCTACACCTTC
-,TRBV19,TRBD1,TRBJ1-1,CASRTGEDTEAFF,TGTGCCAGTAGGACAGGGGAGGACACTGAAGCTTTCTTT
-,TRBV18,TRBD2,TRBJ2-4,CASSPPASGNYIQYF,TGTGCCAGCTCACCACCGGCTAGCGGGAACTACATTCAGTACTTC
-,TRBV3-1/TRBV3-2,-,TRBJ2-1,CASSQVRDEQFF,TGTGCCAGCAGCCAAGTCCGAGATGAGCAGTTCTTC
-,TRBV24-1,-,TRBJ1-5,CATSEGGSNQPQHF,TGTGCCACCAGTGAAGGGGGAAGCAATCAGCCCCAGCATTTT
-,TRBV7-2,-,TRBJ2-1,CASSFFPLNEQFF,TGTGCCAGCAGCTTTTTCCCTCTCAATGAGCAGTTCTTC
-,TRBV6-2/TRBV6-3,-,TRBJ1-2,CASSYGGQLYGYTF,TGTGCCAGCAGTTACGGTGGACAGCTCTATGGCTACACCTTC
-,TRBV28,TRBD1,TRBJ2-7,CASSFSGIGQGPHEQYF,TGTGCCAGCAGTTTCAGTGGTATTGGACAGGGCCCCCACGAGCAGTACTTC
-,TRBV18,TRBD1,TRBJ1-1,CASSPPRTGDTEAFF,TGTGCCAGCTCACCACCGAGGACAGGGGACACTGAAGCTTTCTTT
-,TRBV28,-,TRBJ2-7,CASSSPQGIYEQYF,TGTGCCAGCAGTAGCCCTCAGGGGATTTACGAGCAGTACTTC
-,TRBV3-1/TRBV3-2,-,TRBJ2-1,CASSPTRSSYNEQFF,TGTGCCAGCAGCCCGACGAGGAGCTCCTACAATGAGCAGTTCTTC
-,TRBV28,-,TRBJ2-7,CASSSDLGLDEQYF,TGTGCCAGCAGTTCCGACCTGGGACTGGACGAGCAGTACTTC
few,TRBV7-9,-,TRBJ2-7,CASSLNLEEQYF,TGTGCCAGCAGCTTAAATCTGGAGGAGCAGTACTTC
-,TRBV30,TRBD1,TRBJ1-5,CAPRDRGKPQHF,TGTGCCCCCCGGGACAGGGGAAAGCCCCAGCATTTT
-,TRBV7-2,-,TRBJ2-2,CASSLLIPGITGELFF,TGTGCCAGCAGCTTACTTATTCCAGGGATAACCGGGGAGCTGTTTTTT
-,TRBV30,TRBD1,TRBJ2-1,CAWSTNRGPYNEQFF,TGTGCCTGGAGTACCAACAGGGGGCCCTACAATGAGCAGTTCTTC
-,TRBV2,-,TRBJ2-1,CARNPGLLDNEQFF,TGTGCCAGAAACCCGGGACTGCTCGACAATGAGCAGTTCTTC
-,TRBV7-3,-,TRBJ1-4,CASRRSTNEKLFF,TGTGCCAGCCGCAGATCAACTAATGAAAAACTGTTTTTT
-,TRBV28,TRBD1,TRBJ2-1,CASSFFLGQGAGNEQFF,TGTGCCAGCAGTTTCTTCCTGGGACAGGGGGCGGGGAATGAGCAGTTCTTC
-,TRBV28,TRBD1,TRBJ1-5,CASSFAQGGSNQPQHF,TGTGCCAGCAGTTTCGCACAGGGGGGTAGCAATCAGCCCCAGCATTTT
-,TRBV27,TRBD1,TRBJ2-5,CASSSKRGQGRETQYF,TGTGCCAGCAGTTCTAAGAGGGGACAGGGCCGAGAGACCCAGTACTTC
-,TRBV28,TRBD1,TRBJ1-5,CASRTGQGSQPQHF,TGTGCCAGCAGGACGGGACAGGGGAGTCAGCCCCAGCATTTT
-,TRBV7-2,TRBD2,TRBJ2-7,CASSLDGLAGGEQYF,TGTGCCAGCAGCTTAGACGGACTAGCGGGAGGGGAGCAGTACTTC
-,TRBV13,-,TRBJ2-4,CASSLGGDGVKNIQYF,TGTGCCAGCAGCTTAGGAGGGGATGGGGTCAAAAACATTCAGTACTTC
once,TRBV7-9,TRBD1,TRBJ1-6,CASSLDGTGNSPLHF,TGTGCCAGCAGCTTAGATGGGACAGGAAATTCACCCCTCCACTTT
-,TRBV4-1,TRBD1,TRBJ1-2,CASRGQQYYGYTF,TGCGCCAGCAGGGGACAGCAATACTATGGCTACACCTTC
-,TRBV28,TRBD2,TRBJ2-1,CASSLGAGGPIYEQFF,TGTGCCAGCAGTTTAGGCGCGGGAGGGCCTATATATGAGCAGTTCTTC
-,TRBV9,-,TRBJ1-1,CASSPRGGRGTEAFF,TGTGCCAGCAGCCCCCGAGGGGGTCGCGGCACTGAAGCTTTCTTT
-,TRBV27,TRBD1,TRBJ2-5,CASRLLNRGQETQYF,TGTGCCAGCCGCCTCCTTAACAGGGGCCAAGAGACCCAGTACTTC